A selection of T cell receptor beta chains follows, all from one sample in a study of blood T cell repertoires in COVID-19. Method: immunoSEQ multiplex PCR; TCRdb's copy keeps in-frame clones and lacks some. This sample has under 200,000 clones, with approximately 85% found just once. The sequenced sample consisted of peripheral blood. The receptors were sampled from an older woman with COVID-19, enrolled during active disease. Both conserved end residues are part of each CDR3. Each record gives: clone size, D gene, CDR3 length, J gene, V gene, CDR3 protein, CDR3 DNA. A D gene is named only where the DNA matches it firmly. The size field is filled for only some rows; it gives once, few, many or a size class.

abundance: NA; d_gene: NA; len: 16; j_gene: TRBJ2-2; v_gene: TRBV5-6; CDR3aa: CASAFRDMTYTGELFF; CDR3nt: TGTGCCAGCGCCTTCCGGGACATGACCTACACCGGGGAGCTGTTTTTT
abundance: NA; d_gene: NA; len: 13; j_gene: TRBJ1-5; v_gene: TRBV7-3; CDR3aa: CASSLDSGQPQHF; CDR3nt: TGTGCCAGCAGCTTAGACTCGGGTCAGCCCCAGCATTTT
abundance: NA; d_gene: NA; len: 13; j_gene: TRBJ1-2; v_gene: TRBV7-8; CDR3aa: CASSQLKIEGYTF; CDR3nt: TGTGCCAGCAGCCAGCTCAAGATAGAAGGCTACACCTTC
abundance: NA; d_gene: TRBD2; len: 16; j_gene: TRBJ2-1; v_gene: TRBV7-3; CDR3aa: CASSSSGKGSYNEQFF; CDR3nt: TGTGCCAGCAGCTCTAGCGGGAAGGGGTCCTACAATGAGCAGTTCTTC
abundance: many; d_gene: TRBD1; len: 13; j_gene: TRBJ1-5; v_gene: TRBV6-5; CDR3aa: CASGRGRVQPQHF; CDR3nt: TGTGCCAGCGGCAGGGGGCGAGTTCAGCCCCAGCATTTT
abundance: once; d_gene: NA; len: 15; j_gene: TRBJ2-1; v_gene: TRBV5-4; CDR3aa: CASSTTQNLYNEQFF; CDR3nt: TGTGCCAGCAGCACGACACAAAACTTATACAATGAGCAGTTCTTC
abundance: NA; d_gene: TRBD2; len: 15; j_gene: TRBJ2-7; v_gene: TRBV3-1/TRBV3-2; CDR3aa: CASSSPSGLSYEQYF; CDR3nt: TGTGCCAGCAGTTCTCCTAGCGGGCTCTCCTACGAGCAGTACTTC
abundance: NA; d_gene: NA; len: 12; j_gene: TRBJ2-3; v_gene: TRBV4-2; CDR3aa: CASSQRADTQYF; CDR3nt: TGTGCCAGCAGCCAGCGGGCAGATACGCAGTATTTT
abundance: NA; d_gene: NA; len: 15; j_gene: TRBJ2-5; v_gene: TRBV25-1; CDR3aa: CASSERGLTQETQYF; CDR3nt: TGTGCCAGCAGTGAACGGGGTTTAACTCAAGAGACCCAGTACTTC
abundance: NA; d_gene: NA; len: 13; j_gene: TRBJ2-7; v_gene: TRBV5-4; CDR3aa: CASSLDRRYEQYF; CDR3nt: TGTGCCAGCAGCTTGGACAGGCGCTACGAGCAGTACTTC
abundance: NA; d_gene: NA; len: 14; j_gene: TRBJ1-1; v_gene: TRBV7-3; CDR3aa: CASSLRAGRTEAFF; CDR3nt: TGTGCCAGCAGCTTAAGGGCGGGGAGGACTGAAGCTTTCTTT
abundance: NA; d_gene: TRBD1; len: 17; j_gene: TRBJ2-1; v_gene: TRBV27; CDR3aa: CASSQGQGSAGPNEQFF; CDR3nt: TGTGCCAGCAGTCAAGGACAGGGCTCCGCGGGTCCCAATGAGCAGTTCTTC
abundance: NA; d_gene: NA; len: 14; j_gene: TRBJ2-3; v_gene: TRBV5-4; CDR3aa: CASSPGARTDTQYF; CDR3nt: TGTGCCAGCAGTCCGGGAGCCCGCACAGATACGCAGTATTTT
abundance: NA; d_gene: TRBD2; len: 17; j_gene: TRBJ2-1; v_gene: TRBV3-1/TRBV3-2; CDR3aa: CASRRLAGGAAYNEQFF; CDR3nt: TGTGCCAGCAGACGACTAGCGGGGGGGGCCGCCTACAATGAGCAGTTCTTC
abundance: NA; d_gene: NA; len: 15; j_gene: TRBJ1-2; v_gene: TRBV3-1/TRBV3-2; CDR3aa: CASSPRDKVNYGYTF; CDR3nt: TGTGCCAGCAGCCCCCGGGACAAAGTAAACTATGGCTACACCTTC
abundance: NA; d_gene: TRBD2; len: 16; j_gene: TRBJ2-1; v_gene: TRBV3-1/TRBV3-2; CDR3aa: CASSRGGGTSYNEQFF; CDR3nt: TGTGCCAGCAGCCGCGGCGGGGGGACGTCCTACAATGAGCAGTTCTTC
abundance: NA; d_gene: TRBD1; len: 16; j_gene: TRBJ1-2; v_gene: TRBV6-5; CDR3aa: CASSYLPFGTGEGYTF; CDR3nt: TGTGCCAGCAGTTACCTACCTTTTGGGACAGGGGAAGGCTACACCTTC
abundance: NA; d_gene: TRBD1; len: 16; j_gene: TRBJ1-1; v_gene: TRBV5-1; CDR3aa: CASSFPIGQGATEAFF; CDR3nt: TGCGCCAGCAGCTTTCCGATTGGACAGGGCGCCACTGAAGCTTTCTTT
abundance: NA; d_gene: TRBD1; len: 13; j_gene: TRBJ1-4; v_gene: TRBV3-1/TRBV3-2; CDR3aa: CASSVDRGQKLFF; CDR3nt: TGTGCCAGCAGCGTGGACAGGGGGCAGAAACTGTTTTTT
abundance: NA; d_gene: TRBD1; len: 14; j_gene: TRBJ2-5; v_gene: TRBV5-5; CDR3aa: CASSLLGQEETQYF; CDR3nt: TGTGCCAGCAGCTTGTTAGGACAGGAAGAGACCCAGTACTTC
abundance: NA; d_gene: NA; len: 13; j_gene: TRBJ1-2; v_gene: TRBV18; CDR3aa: CASSPGGEYGYTF; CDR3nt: TGTGCCAGCTCACCCGGAGGGGAATATGGCTACACCTTC
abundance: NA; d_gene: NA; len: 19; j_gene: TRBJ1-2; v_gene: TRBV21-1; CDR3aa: CASSKWGFWDVPPLYGYTF; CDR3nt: TGTGCCAGCAGCAAATGGGGCTTTTGGGATGTCCCCCCCCTCTATGGCTACACCTTC
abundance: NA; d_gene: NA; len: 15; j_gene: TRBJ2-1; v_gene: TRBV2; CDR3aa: CASMGRSGSYNEQFF; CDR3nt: TGTGCCAGCATGGGGAGATCCGGCTCCTACAATGAGCAGTTCTTC
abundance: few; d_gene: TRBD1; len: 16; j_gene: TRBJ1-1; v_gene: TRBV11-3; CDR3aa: CASSRGTGGMNTEAFF; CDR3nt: TGTGCCAGCAGCCGCGGGACAGGGGGCATGAATACTGAAGCTTTCTTT
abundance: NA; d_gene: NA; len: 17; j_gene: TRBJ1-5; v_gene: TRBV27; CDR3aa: CASSLSAGARRNQPQHF; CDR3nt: TGTGCCAGCAGTTTATCTGCGGGGGCACGGCGCAATCAGCCCCAGCATTTT
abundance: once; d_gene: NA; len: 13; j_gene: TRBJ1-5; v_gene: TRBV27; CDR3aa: CASRRTDNQPQHF; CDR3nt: TGTGCCAGCAGAAGGACAGACAATCAGCCCCAGCATTTT
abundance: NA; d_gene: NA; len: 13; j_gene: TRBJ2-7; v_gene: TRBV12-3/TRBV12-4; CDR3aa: CASSPNHSGEQYF; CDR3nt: TGTGCCAGCAGTCCAAACCACAGTGGCGAGCAGTACTTC
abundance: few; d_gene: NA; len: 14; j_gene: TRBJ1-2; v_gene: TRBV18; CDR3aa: CASSLGDSNYGYTF; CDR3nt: TGTGCCAGCTCATTAGGCGACAGTAACTATGGCTACACCTTC
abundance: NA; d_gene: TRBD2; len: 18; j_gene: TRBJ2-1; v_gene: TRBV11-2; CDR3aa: CASSSPGLASPTGDEQFF; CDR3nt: TGTGCCAGCAGCTCCCCGGGACTAGCGAGCCCCACCGGCGATGAGCAGTTCTTC
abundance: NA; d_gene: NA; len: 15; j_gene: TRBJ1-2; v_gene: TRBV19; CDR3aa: CASSTQGKGNYGYTF; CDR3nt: TGTGCCAGTAGTACCCAGGGGAAGGGTAACTATGGCTACACCTTC